Sequencing of this T cell receptor beta chain was carried out in a study of blood T cell repertoires in COVID-19. The overall study: Spain, Italy and the United States supplied samples that represented acute and convalescent COVID-19. Sample material is recorded as cDNA or gDNA derived from T cells, B-cell-depleted T cells, or PBMCs.

This table comes from immunoSEQ multiplex PCR, and its TCRdb copy is limited to in-frame clones, with some not included. The sample yields about 59,000 clones, 65% to 80% seen once. CDR3 size: 18 residues. The ends lost 3 bases at V and 4 bases at J; junction bases unmatched: 11. Germline CDR1 and CDR2: MNHEY and SMNVEV (reference sequence). Specimen: peripheral blood. The V and J genes are TRBV27 and TRBJ1-6; 8 bases agree with TRBD1. The clonotype comes from a man aged 60-69 years with acute or convalescent COVID-19. The CDR3 sequence: CASSFLTGAIQYNSPLHF. DNA for the CDR3: TGTGCCAGCAGTTTCCTGACAGGGGCCATACAGTATAATTCACCCCTCCACTTT.